A single sample is the source of the 25 T cell receptor beta chains below, sequenced in a study of cytomegalovirus exposure and HLA in healthy donors. Use of 60 Vbeta and 13 Jbeta primers characterized the PCR. The protocol was immunoSEQ multiplex PCR, while the TCRdb copy is restricted to in-frame clones and leaves out a portion. The data hold roughly 100,000 clones, with 65% to 85% observed a single time. Source material: PBMCs. Source of these receptors: a man aged 50 or older in good health and CMV-seropositive.

This chain uses TRBV7-9 with TRBJ2-2; 12 bases agree with TRBD2. The J segment lost 7 bases and the V segment lost 3 bases, leaving 6 bases of the junction unmatched. CDR1 SEHNR and CDR2 FQNEAQ come from the germline V gene (reference sequence). The CDR3 has 16 amino acids. The CDR3 nucleotides are TGTGCCAGCAGCTTTTCTAGCGGGAGGGCCTTCGGGGAGCTGTTTTTT. This gives the protein CASSFSSGRAFGELFF.

This sequence joins TRBV29-1 and TRBJ2-2; D is unclear. The V and J ends lost 6 bases and 1 base respectively, with 3 bases between them. Germline V CDR1 and CDR2: SQVTM, ANQGSEA. The CDR3 has 11 amino acids. Here the CDR3 DNA reads TGCAGCGTCATGAACACCGGGGAGCTGTTTTTT. Translation gives CSVMNTGELFF.

To note about this clone: Germline and junction disagree at one end, which may indicate a read error. The chain employs TRBV7-8 and TRBJ2-5; 12 bases agree with TRBD2. The CDR3 is made up of 18 amino acids. Per germline, CDR1 SGHVS and CDR2 FQNEAQ. The CDR3 here is CASTLRLAGVTYQETQYF. The CDR3 bases are TGTGCCAGCACCTTAAGACTAGCGGGAGTTACATACCAAGAGACCCAGTACTTC.

The V call is TRBV28, the J call TRBJ2-3, with 14 positions matching TRBD2. CDR3 length: 18 amino acids. Germline CDR1 MDHEN, CDR2 SYDVKM. With V trimmed by 7 bases and J by 6 bases, 15 bases remained unmatched. The CDR3 sequence: CASKFATGLAGVSDTQYF. Written as DNA, the CDR3 is TGTGCCAGCAAGTTCGCTACGGGACTAGCGGGAGTATCTGATACGCAGTATTTT.

This chain links TRBV7-8 with TRBJ2-5, with TRBD1 matching 8 bases. Per the germline V gene, CDR1 is SGHVS and CDR2 is FQNEAQ. The CDR3 totals 15 residues. The junction had 5 bases not matched to a gene; V was cut back by 4 bases and J by 1 base. The CDR3 sequence: CASSSPTGVQETQYF. The CDR3 DNA reads as TGTGCCAGCAGCTCTCCGACAGGGGTCCAAGAGACCCAGTACTTC. Full variable domain (rest looked up from reference TRBV7-8 and TRBJ2-5): GAGVSQSPRYKVAKRGQDVALRCDPISGHVSLFWYQQALGQGPEFLTYFQNEAQLDKSGLPSDRFFAERPEGSVSTLKIQRTQQEDSAVYLCASSSPTGVQETQYFGPGTRLLVL.

This chain connects TRBV2 to TRBJ2-7; a possible D gene is TRBD2 (6 bases). The CDR3 is 14 residues long. V was cut by 7 bases and J by 3 bases, with 16 bases left in between. The germline V gene encodes CDR1 SNHLY and CDR2 FYNNEI. The CDR3: CASTIRDSYYEQYF. Here the CDR3 DNA reads TGTGCCAGCACAATCCGGGACTCCTACTACGAGCAGTACTTC.

The CDR3 is CATSPRDRVAQYF. The CDR3 DNA reads as TGTGCCACCTCTCCGCGGGACAGGGTGGCCCAGTACTTC. The chain joins TRBV27 to TRBJ2-5; 9 positions agree with TRBD1. In germline, CDR1 is MNHEY, CDR2 SMNVEV (reference sequence). There are 13 residues in the CDR3. V lost 10 bases to trimming and J lost 9 bases; unmatched junction nucleotides: 12.

This clone was counted only a few times. The chain links TRBV5-6 to TRBJ1-1; TRBD1 is a possible D gene (5 bases). The length of the CDR3 is 13 residues. V was trimmed by 4 bases and J by 1 base, leaving 8 bases between them. Germline V gene data show CDR1 as SGHDT and CDR2 as YYEEEE. The CDR3, as DNA: TGTGCCAGCAGCCATGACAGGAACACTGAAGCTTTCTTT. This sequence encodes CASSHDRNTEAFF.

This chain links TRBV28 with TRBJ2-7, with D perhaps TRBD2 (5 bases). Germline values: CDR1 MDHEN, CDR2 SYDVKM. The CDR3 is made up of 16 amino acids. Trimming cost V 1 base and J 3 bases, with 16 bases left between them. CDR3 protein: CASSLSLMYGDYEQYF. CDR3 bases: TGTGCCAGCAGTTTATCGTTAATGTACGGGGACTACGAGCAGTACTTC.

The chain links TRBV5-4 to TRBJ2-1, with D possibly being TRBD2 (5 bases). Germline V gives CDR1 SGHNT, CDR2 YYREEE (reference sequence). The CDR3 runs to 13 residues. V was clipped by 0 bases and J by 6 bases, with 7 bases between them. Written as DNA, the CDR3 is TGTGCCAGCAGCTTGGCCGGGGTCAATGAGCAGTTCTTC. Protein sequence: CASSLAGVNEQFF.

This chain links TRBV30 with TRBJ2-7; 7 bases align to TRBD2. J was trimmed by 7 bases and V by 0 bases; bases with no gene match: 6. This CDR3 comprises 13 residues. Germline-derived CDR1 and CDR2 are GTSNPN and SVGIG (reference sequence). Here the CDR3 DNA reads TGTGCCTGGAGTGTAATGGCGGGAGAAGAGCAGTACTTC. This encodes CAWSVMAGEEQYF. The full variable domain, completed using reference TRBV30 and TRBJ2-7, is SQTIHQWPATLVQPVGSPLSLECTVEGTSNPNLYWYRQAAGRGLQLLFYSVGIGQISSEVPQNLSASRPQDRQFILSSKKLLLSDSGFYLCAWSVMAGEEQYFGPGTRLTVT.

The chain combines TRBV6-1 with TRBJ1-6; 11 bases agree with TRBD1. The germline CDR1 and CDR2 sequences are MNHNS and SASEGT. The V segment lost 4 bases and the J segment 10 bases; nucleotides outside the gene matches: 6. This CDR3 has 15 amino acids. The CDR3 here is CASSGRTGGGSPLHF. CDR3 bases: TGTGCCAGCAGTGGCCGGACAGGGGGCGGCTCACCCCTCCACTTT.

V is TRBV14 and J is TRBJ2-1; D is possibly TRBD2 (5 bases). V was cut by 6 bases and J by 10 bases, with 16 bases left in between. Germline lookup yields CDR1 SGHDN and CDR2 FVKESK. The CDR3 length is 13 residues. CDR3 residues: CASSRDPMGEQFF. CDR3 in DNA: TGTGCCAGCAGTCGGGATCCGATGGGGGAGCAGTTCTTC.

This chain uses TRBV9 with TRBJ2-5; 11 positions agree with TRBD2. Germline values: CDR1 SGDLS, CDR2 YYNGEE. The CDR3 has 16 amino acids. V lost 4 bases to trimming and J lost 2 bases; unmatched junction nucleotides: 7. The CDR3 here is CASSISGRAGQETQYF. The CDR3 DNA is TGTGCCAGCAGCATTAGCGGGAGGGCCGGGCAAGAGACCCAGTACTTC.

V and J are TRBV28 and TRBJ2-1; TRBD2 agrees at 10 bases. Germline CDR1 reads MDHEN; CDR2 reads SYDVKM. J was trimmed by 5 bases and V by 1 base; bases with no gene match: 5. The CDR3 is 16 residues long. The CDR3 DNA reads TGTGCCAGCAGTTTATCCTGGCTAGCGGGAGACAATGAGCAGTTCTTC. Its translation is CASSLSWLAGDNEQFF.

CDR3: CASSRGWDTSGYTF. Here the CDR3 DNA reads TGCGCCAGCAGCCGCGGTTGGGACACCTCTGGCTACACCTTC. J is TRBJ1-2 and V is TRBV5-1; TRBD1 is a possible D gene (6 bases). The germline V and J ends were trimmed by 4 bases and 7 bases, with 17 bases remaining between them. CDR1 is SGHRS, CDR2 YFSETQ, per germline. The CDR3 runs to 14 residues.

The chain couples TRBV11-1 to TRBJ1-6, with TRBD1 as a possible D gene (6 bases). The CDR3 contains 13 residues. With 5 bases removed from V and 15 bases from J, the gap between germline ends came to 17 bases. Germline CDR1 SGHAT, CDR2 FQDESV (reference sequence). CDR3 DNA: TGTGCCAGCAGCCATAAGGACAGCTGGGGCCTCCACTTT. It codes for CASSHKDSWGLHF.

The J gene is TRBJ2-1, the V gene TRBV6-1; 8 bases agree with TRBD2. CDR1 and CDR2 from the germline V gene are MNHNS and SASEGT. V trimming: 5 bases; J trimming: 9 bases; junction bases outside the gene matches: 9. The CDR3 consists of 14 residues. The CDR3 is CASSPGLVAAEQFF. The CDR3 DNA sequence: TGTGCCAGCAGTCCGGGACTAGTGGCCGCTGAGCAGTTCTTC.

CDR3 bases: TGTGCCAGCTACTGGGACAATCGCGCTGAAGCTTTCTTT. This encodes CASYWDNRAEAFF. The V and J genes are TRBV6-1 and TRBJ1-1, with D perhaps TRBD1 (6 bases). V lost 8 bases to trimming and J lost 6 bases, with 16 bases between them. Germline assignment: CDR1 MNHNS and CDR2 SASEGT. This CDR3 has 13 amino acids.

V usage is TRBV28 and J usage is TRBJ2-7, with D possibly being TRBD2 (5 bases). Trimming stripped 5 bases from V and 4 bases from J, with 18 bases between. The CDR3 is 15 residues long. CDR1 and CDR2 from the germline V gene are MDHEN and SYDVKM. CDR3 amino acids: CASSGAETYTYEQYF. Written as DNA, the CDR3 is TGTGCCAGCAGTGGAGCGGAGACCTATACTTACGAGCAGTACTTC.

The chain joins TRBV11-1 to TRBJ2-1; 8 bases are a match to TRBD1. This CDR3 has 15 residues. The trim removed 0 bases at V and 10 bases at J, leaving 8 bases unmatched. Looked up from germline, CDR1 is SGHAT and CDR2 is FQDESV (reference sequence). CDR3: CASSLAQGARDEQFF. CDR3 DNA sequence: TGTGCCAGCAGCTTAGCCCAGGGGGCCCGAGACGAGCAGTTCTTC. Based on the CDR3 plus reference TRBV11-1 and TRBJ2-1, the full variable domain is EAEVAQSPRYKITEKSQAVAFWCDPISGHATLYWYRQILGQGPELLVQFQDESVVDDSQLPKDRFSAERLKGVDSTLKIQPAELGDSAMYLCASSLAQGARDEQFFGPGTRLTVL.

V usage is TRBV7-9 and J usage is TRBJ1-1; no definite D call. Germline CDR1 reads SEHNR; CDR2 reads FQNEAQ (reference sequence). Trimming took 1 base from V and 0 from J, leaving 6 bases between them. The length of the CDR3 is 14 residues. The CDR3 loop is CASSLEPLNTEAFF. The CDR3 DNA follows: TGTGCCAGCAGCTTAGAGCCGCTGAACACTGAAGCTTTCTTT.

The chain recombines TRBV9 with TRBJ1-3; 8 nucleotides match TRBD1. The CDR3 runs to 14 residues. V gave up 4 bases and J gave up 5 bases; unmatched junction bases: 5. Per the germline V gene, CDR1 is SGDLS and CDR2 is YYNGEE. The CDR3 coding sequence is TGTGCCAGCAGCCCTAGGACAGGGCGAAACACCATATATTTT. It is translated as CASSPRTGRNTIYF.

This clone was found a few times. The chain employs TRBV2 and TRBJ1-4; a weak D match, TRBD1 (5 bases). This CDR3 has 13 amino acids. Trimming removed 3 bases from V and 8 bases from J, with 10 bases in between. Germline-derived CDR1 and CDR2 are SNHLY and FYNNEI. In DNA, the CDR3 is TGTGCCAGCAGTGAGGGACTAGGGGAAAAACTGTTTTTT. This encodes CASSEGLGEKLFF.

The J gene is TRBJ2-5, the V gene TRBV28; 9 bases align to TRBD2. In germline, CDR1 is MDHEN, CDR2 SYDVKM. V was clipped by 5 bases and J by 2 bases; unmatched bases: 9. This CDR3 is built from 16 residues. CDR3 residues: CASSPLAGVYQETQYF. The CDR3 coding sequence is TGTGCCAGCAGTCCCTTAGCGGGAGTATATCAAGAGACCCAGTACTTC. Full variable domain (rest looked up from reference TRBV28 and TRBJ2-5): DVKVTQSSRYLVKRTGEKVFLECVQDMDHENMFWYRQDPGLGLRLIYFSYDVKMKEKGDIPEGYSVSREKKERFSLILESASTNQTSMYLCASSPLAGVYQETQYFGPGTRLLVL.